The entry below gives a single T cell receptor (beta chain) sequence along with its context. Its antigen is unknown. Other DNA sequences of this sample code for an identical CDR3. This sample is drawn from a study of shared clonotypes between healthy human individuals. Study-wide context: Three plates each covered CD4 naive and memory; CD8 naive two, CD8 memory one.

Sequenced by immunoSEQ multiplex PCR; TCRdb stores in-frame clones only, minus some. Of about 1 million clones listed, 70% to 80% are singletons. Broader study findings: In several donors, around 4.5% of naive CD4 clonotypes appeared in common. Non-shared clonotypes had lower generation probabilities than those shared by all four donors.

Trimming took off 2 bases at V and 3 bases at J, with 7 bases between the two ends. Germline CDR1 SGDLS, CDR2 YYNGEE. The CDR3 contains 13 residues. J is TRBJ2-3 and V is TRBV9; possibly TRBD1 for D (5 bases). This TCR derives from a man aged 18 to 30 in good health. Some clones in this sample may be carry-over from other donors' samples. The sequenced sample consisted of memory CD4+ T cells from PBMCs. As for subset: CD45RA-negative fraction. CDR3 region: CASSVQGTDTQYF. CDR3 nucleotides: TGTGCCAGCAGCGTTCAGGGAACAGATACGCAGTATTTT. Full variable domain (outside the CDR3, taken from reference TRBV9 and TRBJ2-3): DSGVTQTPKHLITATGQRVTLRCSPRSGDLSVYWYQQSLDQGLQFLIQYYNGEERAKGNILERFSAQQFPDLHSELNLSSLELGDSALYFCASSVQGTDTQYFGPGTRLTVL.